These 21 T cell receptor beta chains share one sample of origin, sequenced in a study of human T cells and chemical hapten exposure. MiXCR, applied by TCRdb to the RACE reads, yields one record per CDR3 protein. This sample has roughly 150,000 distinct CDR3 sequences, with about 27% found just once. As to time point: patch test 3, about 24 weeks after DPC sensitization. Treatment reported: therapeutic diphenylcyclopropenone sensitization with weekly scalp DPC. The sequences come from whole blood, collected in connection with sensitization to the hapten diphenylcyclopropenone (DPC). These TCRs come from a woman under 30 with alopecia areata. Some clones in this sample may be carry-over from other donors' samples.

The chain recombines TRBV6-1 with TRBJ1-2, with TRBD1 as a possible D gene (5 bases). V dropped 5 bases and J dropped 8 bases, with 12 bases sitting between them. The CDR3 spans 12 residues. CDR1 and CDR2 (germline): MNHNS, SASEGT. The CDR3 nucleotides read TGTGCCAGCAGTACCGGGGGGACCGGCTACACCTTC. Protein product: CASSTGGTGYTF.

This clonotype was counted a few times. The chain has TRBV24-1 and TRBJ2-3; maybe TRBD1 (5 bases). Trimming cost V 5 bases and J 3 bases, with 17 bases left between them. Germline V gene data show CDR1 as KGHDR and CDR2 as SFDVKD. This CDR3 has 16 amino acids. The CDR3 DNA reads as TGTGCCACCAGTGGGAGAACAGGCGATGGGACAGATACGCAGTATTTT. It encodes CATSGRTGDGTDTQYF.

This clonotype was observed at least ten times. The chain couples TRBV6-2 or TRBV6-3 to TRBJ2-7, with unresolved D. Germline CDR1 and CDR2: MNHEY and SVGEGT. The CDR3 is 12 amino acids. V gave up 5 bases and J gave up 7 bases, with 12 bases separating them. The CDR3 DNA reads as TGTGCCAGCAGTCCTCCGGTACGGGAGCAGTACTTC. It encodes CASSPPVREQYF.

The genes are TRBV7-2 and TRBJ2-2; the match to TRBD1 covers 10 bases. CDR3 length: 15 amino acids. J gave up 7 bases and V 4 bases, and 6 bases lay outside the gene matches. Per the germline V gene, CDR1 is SGHTA and CDR2 is FQGNSA. CDR3 in DNA: TGTGCCAGCAGCTCGTTGACAGGGGGCAACGGGGAGCTGTTTTTT. Protein: CASSSLTGGNGELFF.

This clonotype was seen more than once but under ten times. The rearrangement links TRBV4-3 to TRBJ2-3; D remains unclear. V was clipped by 0 bases and J by 4 bases, with 11 bases between them. The CDR3 has 15 residues. Per the germline V gene, CDR1 is LGHNA and CDR2 is YSLEER. The CDR3 bases are TGCGCCAGCAGCCAAGATCCGACTTCATCAGATACGCAGTATTTT. Its translation: CASSQDPTSSDTQYF.

This clonotype was recorded a few times. V is TRBV4-1 and J is TRBJ1-2, with D possibly matching TRBD1 (6 bases). V lost 0 bases to trimming and J lost 7 bases, with 12 bases between them. Germline CDR1 and CDR2: MGHRA and YSYEKL. The CDR3 is made up of 14 amino acids. DNA for the CDR3: TGCGCCAGCAGCCAAGATACGGGGGCGTTTGGCTACACCTTC. Translating it yields CASSQDTGAFGYTF.

The chain has TRBV12-3 or TRBV12-4 and TRBJ2-7; perhaps D is TRBD1 or TRBD2 (6 bases each). This CDR3 has 14 amino acids. V dropped 6 bases and J dropped 6 bases, with 18 bases sitting between them. The CDR3 coding sequence is TGTGCCAGCAGCCGTGGGGTAGGGGGAGGCGAGCAGTACTTC. Encoded protein: CASSRGVGGGEQYF.

V usage is TRBV25-1 and J usage is TRBJ2-7; D is tentatively TRBD1 or TRBD2 (5 bases each). The CDR3 is made up of 13 amino acids. The germline V gene has CDR1 MGHDK and CDR2 SYGVNS. V lost 1 base and J 1 base, leaving 5 bases between the germline ends. CDR3 DNA sequence: TGTGCCAGCAGTGAATGGGGGTCCTACGAGCAGTACTTC. This codes for CASSEWGSYEQYF.

V and J are TRBV20-1 and TRBJ2-7; D is perhaps TRBD1 (5 bases). Germline CDR1 is DFQATT and CDR2 is SNEGSKA (reference sequence). The CDR3 has 14 amino acids. Trimming cost V 3 bases and J 0 bases, with 12 bases left between them. The CDR3 bases are TGCAGTGCTAGTGGGGCGGTCGTCTCCTACGAGCAGTACTTC. Protein product: CSASGAVVSYEQYF.

The chain has TRBV7-8 and TRBJ1-5, with TRBD1 matching over 8 bases. This CDR3 comprises 15 residues. Trimming cost V 1 base and J 6 bases; bases outside gene matches: 5. Per the germline V gene, CDR1 is SGHVS and CDR2 is FQNEAQ. The CDR3 sequence is CASSLGLTGAQPQHF. The CDR3 nucleotides are TGTGCCAGCAGCTTAGGGTTGACAGGGGCTCAGCCCCAGCATTTT. Together with reference TRBV7-8 and TRBJ1-5, the CDR3 gives the full variable domain: GAGVSQSPRYKVAKRGQDVALRCDPISGHVSLFWYQQALGQGPEFLTYFQNEAQLDKSGLPSDRFFAERPEGSVSTLKIQRTQQEDSAVYLCASSLGLTGAQPQHFGDGTRLSIL.

This chain connects TRBV5-1 to TRBJ2-7; D is uncertain. Germline lookup yields CDR1 SGHRS and CDR2 YFSETQ. The V gene lost 1 base and the J gene lost 3 bases, with 5 bases spanning the gap. This CDR3 is built from 12 residues. The CDR3 here is CASSLTNYEQYF. CDR3 bases: TGCGCCAGCAGCTTGACGAACTACGAGCAGTACTTC.

This clonotype was observed a few times. The gene calls are TRBV2 and TRBJ1-5; maybe TRBD1 (5 bases). The germline V and J ends were trimmed by 5 bases and 4 bases, with 12 bases remaining between them. This CDR3 spans 14 amino acids. Germline lookup yields CDR1 SNHLY and CDR2 FYNNEI. The CDR3 DNA reads TGTGCCAGCAGTCGGGGCGGAACAAATCAGCCCCAGCATTTT. It encodes CASSRGGTNQPQHF.

This clonotype was seen a handful of times. The chain carries TRBV6-6 and TRBJ2-4, with a possible D match to TRBD1 (6 bases). This CDR3 is 16 amino acids long. Trimming removed 6 bases at V and 5 bases at J, with 20 bases between. Germline CDR1 MNHNY, CDR2 SVGAGI (reference sequence). DNA of the CDR3: TGTGCCAGCAGCCACTTCCAGAGGACAGACGAAAACATTCAGTACTTC. It encodes CASSHFQRTDENIQYF.

The V gene is TRBV6-4, the J gene TRBJ1-3; no clear D gene. This CDR3 spans 15 amino acids. CDR1 is MRHNA, CDR2 SNTAGT, per germline. Between the trimmed V and J ends, which lost 2 bases and 0 bases, there was a span of 8 bases. The CDR3 nucleotides read TGTGCCAGCAGTGACGGTCGGAGCTCTGGAAACACCATATATTTT. Translation: CASSDGRSSGNTIYF.

The CDR3 DNA is TGTGCCAGCAGTGGGCGTGGAGTCTCTGGGGCCAACGTCCTGACTTTC. Translated: CASSGRGVSGANVLTF. This chain links TRBV2 with TRBJ2-6; D gene uncertain. V gave up 4 bases and J gave up 0 bases, with 10 bases separating them. Germline V gives CDR1 SNHLY, CDR2 FYNNEI. The CDR3 runs 16 residues.

The chain couples TRBV12-3 or TRBV12-4 to TRBJ2-7; TRBD2 matches at 8 bases. Trimming cost V 2 bases and J 4 bases; bases outside gene matches: 4. This CDR3 has 14 residues. The CDR3 nucleotides are TGTGCCAGCAGTTTAAGGAGCGGGAGTTACGAGCAGTACTTC. Translating it yields CASSLRSGSYEQYF.

The CDR3 loop reads CASSQDKGRLRTNEQFF. The CDR3 nucleotides are TGTGCCAGCAGCCAAGATAAGGGACGCCTAAGAACGAATGAGCAGTTCTTC. J is TRBJ2-1 and V is TRBV14, with D perhaps matching TRBD1 or TRBD2 (5 bases each). CDR1 is SGHDN and CDR2 is FVKESK in the germline V gene. CDR3 length equals 17 residues. The germline V and J ends were trimmed by 0 bases and 7 bases, with 19 bases remaining between them.

About this clonotype itself: A junction end diverges from the germline sequence, so it may reflect a read error. V is TRBV4-3 and J is TRBJ1-5, with TRBD1 identical over 9 bases. This CDR3 is built from 15 residues. Germline values: CDR1 LGHNA, CDR2 YSLEER. The CDR3 DNA is TGTGCCAGCAGCCAATCGGGACAGGGAGACCAGCCCCAGCATTTT. Its translation is CASSQSGQGDQPQHF.

In regard to this clonotype: The conserved phenylalanine or tryptophan is not found at the CDR3 terminus, so this likely reflects a read error. The genes are TRBV6-2 or TRBV6-3 and TRBJ2-7; TRBD2 matches at 8 bases. The V gene end was trimmed by 2 bases and the J gene end by 5 bases; junction bases not matched to a gene: 11. The CDR3 covers 16 residues. CDR1 and CDR2 (germline): MNHEY, SVGEGT. For the CDR3, the DNA is TGTGCCAGCAGTTACCTTCCCGGGACTAGGAGTAACGAGCAGTACCTC. It specifies CASSYLPGTRSNEQYL.

The chain carries TRBV7-9 and TRBJ2-7, with 10 positions matching TRBD2. The CDR3 runs 15 residues. Germline V gene lookup returns CDR1 SEHNR and CDR2 FQNEAQ (reference sequence). V was clipped by 4 bases and J by 2 bases; unmatched bases: 5. This CDR3 reads CASSSGLADPYEQYF. The DNA for the CDR3 is TGTGCCAGCAGCTCCGGACTAGCGGATCCCTACGAGCAGTACTTC.

The rearrangement joins TRBV7-8 to TRBJ1-5; the D is unclear. Germline V gene data show CDR1 as SGHVS and CDR2 as FQNEAQ. This CDR3 comprises 15 residues. V shed 5 bases and J shed 1 base, with 12 bases lying between them. The DNA of the CDR3 is TGTGCCAGCAGCGTAACCACGCCGAGCAATCAGCCCCAGCATTTT. Translation gives CASSVTTPSNQPQHF.